These T cell receptor beta chains were read from a single sample in a study of blood T cell repertoires in COVID-19. Profiling relied on immunoSEQ multiplex PCR, and the TCRdb table lists in-frame clones only, not all of them. The table shows 300,000 to 350,000 clones, with over 90% occurring only once. The specimen was PBMCs or T cells enriched from blood (not recorded which). Source of these receptors: a woman younger than 45 who had been exposed to COVID-19. Each CDR3 is given with its conserved first and last residue. Fields, in order: CDR3 protein, J gene, V gene, D gene. The D gene is left open where the match is weak.

cdr3_aa: CASSQGDNEQFF
j_call: TRBJ2-1
v_call: TRBV4-1
d_call: NA

cdr3_aa: CASRPITGYEQFF
j_call: TRBJ2-1
v_call: TRBV5-6
d_call: NA

cdr3_aa: CASRDSDQPQHF
j_call: TRBJ1-5
v_call: TRBV6-5
d_call: TRBD1

cdr3_aa: CASIERNTGELFF
j_call: TRBJ2-2
v_call: TRBV19
d_call: NA

cdr3_aa: CASGASTNYGYTF
j_call: TRBJ1-2
v_call: TRBV12-3/TRBV12-4
d_call: NA

cdr3_aa: CASQGRRNQPQHF
j_call: TRBJ1-5
v_call: TRBV12-3/TRBV12-4
d_call: NA

cdr3_aa: CASIGQGAYTF
j_call: TRBJ1-2
v_call: TRBV2
d_call: TRBD1

cdr3_aa: CASGGVYGNIQYF
j_call: TRBJ2-4
v_call: TRBV21-1
d_call: NA

cdr3_aa: CASSDYRDTEAFF
j_call: TRBJ1-1
v_call: TRBV2
d_call: NA

cdr3_aa: CASSRTGNYEQYF
j_call: TRBJ2-7
v_call: TRBV19
d_call: NA

cdr3_aa: CASSAGMGGNSPLHF
j_call: TRBJ1-6
v_call: TRBV9
d_call: NA

cdr3_aa: CASSRGQASYGYTF
j_call: TRBJ1-2
v_call: TRBV6-5
d_call: NA

cdr3_aa: CASSFLGEETQYF
j_call: TRBJ2-5
v_call: TRBV7-9
d_call: NA

cdr3_aa: CASSSGLGELFF
j_call: TRBJ2-2
v_call: TRBV12-3/TRBV12-4
d_call: NA

cdr3_aa: CASSLDGTLSGNTIYF
j_call: TRBJ1-3
v_call: TRBV5-4
d_call: NA

cdr3_aa: CASSKVWASYGYTF
j_call: TRBJ1-2
v_call: TRBV21-1
d_call: NA

cdr3_aa: CASRTQKTQYF
j_call: TRBJ2-5
v_call: TRBV2
d_call: NA

cdr3_aa: CAIRRDMGETQYF
j_call: TRBJ2-5
v_call: TRBV10-3
d_call: NA

cdr3_aa: CASSLLSDSPLHF
j_call: TRBJ1-6
v_call: TRBV12-3/TRBV12-4
d_call: NA

cdr3_aa: CASSYLLGGATSPLHF
j_call: TRBJ1-6
v_call: TRBV6-5
d_call: NA

cdr3_aa: CASSQVPGQENEKLFF
j_call: TRBJ1-4
v_call: TRBV3-1/TRBV3-2
d_call: TRBD1

cdr3_aa: CASSLGLAANEQFF
j_call: TRBJ2-1
v_call: TRBV5-1
d_call: TRBD2

cdr3_aa: CASSQGQVSNQPQHF
j_call: TRBJ1-5
v_call: TRBV4-2
d_call: NA

cdr3_aa: CASSQQGPNSPLHF
j_call: TRBJ1-6
v_call: TRBV4-3
d_call: NA

cdr3_aa: CASSQRGQETQYF
j_call: TRBJ2-5
v_call: TRBV3-1/TRBV3-2
d_call: NA

cdr3_aa: CASSFFSRDRVQETQYF
j_call: TRBJ2-5
v_call: TRBV5-1
d_call: TRBD1

cdr3_aa: CASSYRTHSYEQYF
j_call: TRBJ2-7
v_call: TRBV6-2/TRBV6-3
d_call: NA

cdr3_aa: CSATGQGGNTIYF
j_call: TRBJ1-3
v_call: TRBV29-1
d_call: TRBD1

cdr3_aa: CASSPLTGTGNTIYF
j_call: TRBJ1-3
v_call: TRBV7-6
d_call: TRBD1

cdr3_aa: CASSQQTGEGYEQYF
j_call: TRBJ2-7
v_call: TRBV4-1
d_call: NA

cdr3_aa: CASSEAHSHSGNTIYF
j_call: TRBJ1-3
v_call: TRBV6-1
d_call: NA

cdr3_aa: CASSEREGRTEAFF
j_call: TRBJ1-1
v_call: TRBV6-1
d_call: NA

cdr3_aa: CATVLAGGADTQYF
j_call: TRBJ2-3
v_call: TRBV2
d_call: TRBD2

cdr3_aa: CASSQESRGLGYTF
j_call: TRBJ1-2
v_call: TRBV4-3
d_call: TRBD1

cdr3_aa: CASSPPSTDTQYF
j_call: TRBJ2-3
v_call: TRBV18
d_call: NA

cdr3_aa: CASSSGTVETQYF
j_call: TRBJ2-5
v_call: TRBV7-8
d_call: TRBD1

cdr3_aa: CASSEDRPGGNYGYTF
j_call: TRBJ1-2
v_call: TRBV9
d_call: NA

cdr3_aa: CASSVPAGNTIYF
j_call: TRBJ1-3
v_call: TRBV18
d_call: NA

cdr3_aa: CASSLTGGTGELFF
j_call: TRBJ2-2
v_call: TRBV3-1/TRBV3-2
d_call: TRBD1

cdr3_aa: CAISEDRRSVEAFF
j_call: TRBJ1-1
v_call: TRBV10-3
d_call: NA

cdr3_aa: CASSLTANTEAFF
j_call: TRBJ1-1
v_call: TRBV11-1
d_call: NA

cdr3_aa: CASSHPRDKTNYGYTF
j_call: TRBJ1-2
v_call: TRBV4-1
d_call: NA

cdr3_aa: CASSQDRGDYSNQPQHF
j_call: TRBJ1-5
v_call: TRBV7-8
d_call: TRBD1

cdr3_aa: CASSLGYSYGYTF
j_call: TRBJ1-2
v_call: TRBV7-2
d_call: NA

cdr3_aa: CASSLRAGSYNEQFF
j_call: TRBJ2-1
v_call: TRBV4-3
d_call: NA

cdr3_aa: CASSQDRFSTEAFF
j_call: TRBJ1-1
v_call: TRBV4-2
d_call: TRBD1

cdr3_aa: CASSIDGRENTGELFF
j_call: TRBJ2-2
v_call: TRBV19
d_call: NA

cdr3_aa: CASSPSHRGQPQHF
j_call: TRBJ1-5
v_call: TRBV3-1/TRBV3-2
d_call: TRBD1

cdr3_aa: CASSPGIGAYEQYF
j_call: TRBJ2-7
v_call: TRBV5-1
d_call: NA

cdr3_aa: CASSYSGTSGYTF
j_call: TRBJ1-2
v_call: TRBV6-5
d_call: NA

cdr3_aa: CASSADSHYEQYF
j_call: TRBJ2-7
v_call: TRBV9
d_call: NA

cdr3_aa: CASSYSLGTAQHF
j_call: TRBJ1-5
v_call: TRBV6-5
d_call: NA

cdr3_aa: CASSHGSSGQPQHF
j_call: TRBJ1-5
v_call: TRBV3-1/TRBV3-2
d_call: NA

cdr3_aa: CASTRGTAPHEQYF
j_call: TRBJ2-7
v_call: TRBV5-6
d_call: TRBD1

cdr3_aa: CASSVGQGVNTEAFF
j_call: TRBJ1-1
v_call: TRBV5-1
d_call: TRBD1

cdr3_aa: CASSLETGGNTDTQYF
j_call: TRBJ2-3
v_call: TRBV7-9
d_call: TRBD2

cdr3_aa: CASAREVAFTDTQYF
j_call: TRBJ2-3
v_call: TRBV10-2
d_call: NA

cdr3_aa: CASSQRGGSYNEQFF
j_call: TRBJ2-1
v_call: TRBV14
d_call: TRBD2

cdr3_aa: CASSLLGFANTGELFF
j_call: TRBJ2-2
v_call: TRBV5-6
d_call: NA